This T cell receptor (beta chain) was sequenced in a study of regulatory T cells in long-lasting Graves disease. Study as a whole: The study enrolled newly diagnosed Graves' patients on antithyroid drugs under 3 months.

CDR1 and CDR2 from the germline V gene are GTSNPN and SVGIG (reference sequence). The CDR3 runs to 13 residues. The V and J ends lost 1 base and 10 bases respectively, with 14 bases between them. This clonotype was observed a few times. Arm-PCR of CDR3 regions with iRepertoire HTBI primers generated TCR beta libraries. As handled by the study authors: Throughout the samples, researchers identified roughly 59 TRBV and approximately 15 TRBJ segments. TCRdb reprocessed the multiplex PCR reads with MiXCR, giving one entry per CDR3 protein. The V and J calls, along with clone size, are taken from TCRdb and not from the paper's own processing. The repertoire consists of 560,000 or so distinct CDR3 sequences, with roughly 15% occurring once and the leading ten covering approximately 12%. Time point defined: newly diagnosed GD, antithyroid drugs for less than 3 months. Generation of the TCR library employed RNA extracted from PBMCs.

This same sample was also part of a study on T cells in Graves' hyperthyroidism and ophthalmopathy.

The source is a man younger than 35 with Graves disease. The sample consisted of peripheral blood mononuclear cells (PBMCs), taken at new diagnosis, from a patient treated with antithyroid drugs. V gene TRBV30 combines with J gene TRBJ1-5; D is ambiguous. CDR3: CAWSGRAQGPQHF. The CDR3 bases are TGTGCCTGGAGTGGGCGGGCACAAGGACCCCAGCATTTT.